These T cell receptor beta chains were read from a single sample in a study of preoperative IRX-2 immunotherapy in early breast cancer. Some clones are missing from TCRdb's copy, which holds only in-frame ones; the method was immunoSEQ multiplex PCR. The sample includes 25,000 to 30,000 clones, 70% to 85% of them seen just once. This sample was gathered from a patient treated with IRX-2 immunotherapy. The receptors were gathered from a human donor with breast cancer. Both conserved end residues are part of each CDR3. Fields, in order: V gene, clone size, CDR3 length, D gene, J gene, CDR3 DNA, CDR3 protein. D genes are given only for firm matches. Size is stated for part of the rows, as once, few or many counts, or as a class when the clone is expanded.

V gene: TRBV5-1
clone size: -
CDR3 length: 15
D gene: -
J gene: TRBJ2-2
CDR3 DNA: TGCGCCAGCAGCTTCAGGGGCTTTAACACCGGGGAGCTGTTTTTT
CDR3 protein: CASSFRGFNTGELFF

V gene: TRBV11-3
clone size: -
CDR3 length: 15
D gene: TRBD1
J gene: TRBJ1-4
CDR3 DNA: TGTGCCAGCAGCTCTTACCGGGACAGCAATGAAAAACTGTTTTTT
CDR3 protein: CASSSYRDSNEKLFF

V gene: TRBV18
clone size: -
CDR3 length: 13
D gene: -
J gene: TRBJ1-2
CDR3 DNA: TGTGCCAGCTCCATGTCAGCAGGCTATGGCTACACCTTC
CDR3 protein: CASSMSAGYGYTF

V gene: TRBV6-8
clone size: -
CDR3 length: 12
D gene: TRBD1
J gene: TRBJ2-5
CDR3 DNA: TGTGCCATCGGACAGGGCGGGGAGACCCAGTACTTC
CDR3 protein: CAIGQGGETQYF

V gene: TRBV28
clone size: -
CDR3 length: 16
D gene: TRBD2
J gene: TRBJ2-5
CDR3 DNA: TGTGCCAGCAGTACTCCGGGACTAGGACTTTTGGAGACCCAGTACTTC
CDR3 protein: CASSTPGLGLLETQYF

V gene: TRBV30
clone size: -
CDR3 length: 13
D gene: -
J gene: TRBJ2-6
CDR3 DNA: TGTGCCTGGGACAGCTCTGGGGCCAACGTCCTGACTTTC
CDR3 protein: CAWDSSGANVLTF

V gene: TRBV5-1
clone size: -
CDR3 length: 14
D gene: -
J gene: TRBJ1-4
CDR3 DNA: TGCGCCAGCAGCTCCGGGTCCACGGAAGGAAAACTGTTTTTT
CDR3 protein: CASSSGSTEGKLFF

V gene: TRBV7-1
clone size: -
CDR3 length: 15
D gene: -
J gene: TRBJ2-2
CDR3 DNA: TGTGCCAGCAGCCGGGCCCGGGGGACCACCGGGGAGCTGTTTTTT
CDR3 protein: CASSRARGTTGELFF

V gene: TRBV11-3
clone size: -
CDR3 length: 15
D gene: TRBD2
J gene: TRBJ2-7
CDR3 DNA: TGTGCCAGCAGCTTTGGTGGACTAGAGATCGACGAGCAGTACTTC
CDR3 protein: CASSFGGLEIDEQYF

V gene: TRBV29-1
clone size: -
CDR3 length: 13
D gene: -
J gene: TRBJ1-1
CDR3 DNA: TGCAGCGTTGACTCTACAAGGGACGGTGAAGCTTTCTTT
CDR3 protein: CSVDSTRDGEAFF

V gene: TRBV10-2
clone size: -
CDR3 length: 15
D gene: TRBD2
J gene: TRBJ2-3
CDR3 DNA: TGCGCCAGCAGTGAAGCACTAGCGGGAGCAGATACGCAGTATTTT
CDR3 protein: CASSEALAGADTQYF

V gene: TRBV7-7
clone size: -
CDR3 length: 16
D gene: TRBD2
J gene: TRBJ2-5
CDR3 DNA: TGTGCCAGCAGCTCGGGACTAGCGGGAGGGTCCGAGACCCAGTACTTC
CDR3 protein: CASSSGLAGGSETQYF

V gene: TRBV7-5
clone size: -
CDR3 length: 15
D gene: -
J gene: TRBJ1-3
CDR3 DNA: TGTGCCAGCAGCTCGAGACAGGGCTCTGGAAACACCATATATTTT
CDR3 protein: CASSSRQGSGNTIYF

V gene: TRBV6-8
clone size: -
CDR3 length: 14
D gene: TRBD2
J gene: TRBJ2-7
CDR3 DNA: TGTGCCAGCAGTTACGCCGGGACTACCTACGAGCAGTACTTC
CDR3 protein: CASSYAGTTYEQYF

V gene: TRBV11-3
clone size: -
CDR3 length: 16
D gene: -
J gene: TRBJ2-3
CDR3 DNA: TGTGCCAGCAGCTTAGAAACTGTGGCGCCCACAAATACGCAGTATTTT
CDR3 protein: CASSLETVAPTNTQYF

V gene: TRBV28
clone size: -
CDR3 length: 12
D gene: -
J gene: TRBJ1-5
CDR3 DNA: TGTGCCATCGGTGTGGGAGGTCAGCCCCAGCATTTT
CDR3 protein: CAIGVGGQPQHF

V gene: TRBV18
clone size: few
CDR3 length: 13
D gene: -
J gene: TRBJ1-4
CDR3 DNA: TGTGCCAGCTCAACCGACAGCGCCGAAAAACTGTTTTTT
CDR3 protein: CASSTDSAEKLFF

V gene: TRBV6-8
clone size: once
CDR3 length: 14
D gene: -
J gene: TRBJ2-2
CDR3 DNA: TGTGCCAGCACTGGGGCGGCGAGGACCGGGGAGCTGTTTTTT
CDR3 protein: CASTGAARTGELFF

V gene: TRBV18
clone size: -
CDR3 length: 12
D gene: -
J gene: TRBJ2-3
CDR3 DNA: TGTGCCAGCTCACCGTCTGTGGATACGCAGTATTTT
CDR3 protein: CASSPSVDTQYF

V gene: TRBV15
clone size: -
CDR3 length: 17
D gene: TRBD1
J gene: TRBJ1-2
CDR3 DNA: TGTGCCACCAGCAGTCCCCGGGACAGAGACGGGGGCTATGGCTACACCTTC
CDR3 protein: CATSSPRDRDGGYGYTF